This TCR beta chain was recovered during a study of T cells in Graves' hyperthyroidism and ophthalmopathy. Study-wide findings and caveats: Model-based prediction identified ophthalmopathy a median about 7 months prior to its onset. Classification by a 13 V-J model distinguished ophthalmopathy from stable hyperthyroidism.

This CDR3 comprises 16 residues. V lost 0 bases, J lost 1 base, and 10 bases lay in between. Germline V CDR1 and CDR2: MNHEY, SMNVEV (reference sequence). This clonotype was counted at least ten times. The antigen remains unidentified. The source material, RNA transcripts, was used to amplify TCR beta CDR3 regions. TCR CDR3 underwent first-round RT-PCR with the HTBI primer set. From the multiplex PCR reads, TCRdb called clonotypes with MiXCR, one entry per CDR3 protein. Seen here are some 320,000 distinct CDR3 sequences, roughly an eighth observed once, and the top ten hold 34%. The study excluded patients with uncontrolled infection, other autoimmune disease, pregnancy or lactation. Extraction of PBMCs used under 13 ml of fresh peripheral blood.

The TCR was taken from a woman aged 40 to 49 with Graves' ophthalmopathy. The chain links TRBV27 to TRBJ2-1; no clear D gene. Sequences were obtained from blood. In nucleotides, the CDR3 is TGTGCCAGCAGTTTATCTTTCCAGGCGTCCTACAATGAGCAGTTCTTC. This sequence encodes CASSLSFQASYNEQFF.